This T cell receptor (beta chain) was sequenced in a study of blood T cell repertoires in COVID-19. Whole-study context: T cells, B-cell-depleted T cells, or PBMCs provided the cDNA or gDNA that served as material.

Assay: immunoSEQ multiplex PCR; the TCRdb copy retains only in-frame clones and omits some. In the table there are about 240,000 clones, 82% of which are singletons. From germline, CDR1 is MNHNS and CDR2 SASEGT. The CDR3 runs to 17 residues. The V gene end was trimmed by 3 bases and the J gene end by 0 bases; junction bases not matched to a gene: 5. The chain uses TRBV6-1 and TRBJ2-4; the match to TRBD2 covers 10 bases. This TCR was recovered from a woman aged 60-75 years with active or convalescent COVID-19. The sample consisted of peripheral blood. CDR3 residues: CASSEVSGGIAKNIQYF. The CDR3 DNA reads TGTGCCAGCAGTGAGGTTAGCGGGGGGATAGCCAAAAACATTCAGTACTTC.